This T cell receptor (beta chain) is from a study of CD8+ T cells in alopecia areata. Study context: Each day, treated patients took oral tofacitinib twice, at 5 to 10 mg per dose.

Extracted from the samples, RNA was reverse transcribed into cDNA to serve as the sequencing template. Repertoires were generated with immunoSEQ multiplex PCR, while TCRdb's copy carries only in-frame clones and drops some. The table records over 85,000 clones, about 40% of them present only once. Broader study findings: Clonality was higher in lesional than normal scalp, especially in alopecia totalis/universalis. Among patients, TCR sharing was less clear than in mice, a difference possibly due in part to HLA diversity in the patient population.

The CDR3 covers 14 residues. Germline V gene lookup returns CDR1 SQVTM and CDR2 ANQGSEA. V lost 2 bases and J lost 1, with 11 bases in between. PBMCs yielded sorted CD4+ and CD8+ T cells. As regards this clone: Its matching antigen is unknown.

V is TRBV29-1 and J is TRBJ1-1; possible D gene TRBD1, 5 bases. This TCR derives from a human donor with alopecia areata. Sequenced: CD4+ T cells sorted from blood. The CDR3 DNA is TGCAGCGTTGAAAAAAGGGGCTCGAACACTGAAGCTTTCTTT. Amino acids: CSVEKRGSNTEAFF.